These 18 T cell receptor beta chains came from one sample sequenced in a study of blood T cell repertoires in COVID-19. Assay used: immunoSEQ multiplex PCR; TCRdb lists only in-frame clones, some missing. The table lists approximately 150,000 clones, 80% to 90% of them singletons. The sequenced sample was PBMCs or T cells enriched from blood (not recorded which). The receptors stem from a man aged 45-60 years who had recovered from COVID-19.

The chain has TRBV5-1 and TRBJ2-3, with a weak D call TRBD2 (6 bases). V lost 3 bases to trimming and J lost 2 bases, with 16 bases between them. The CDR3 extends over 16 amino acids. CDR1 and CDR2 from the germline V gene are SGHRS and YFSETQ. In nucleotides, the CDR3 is TGCGCCAGCAGCTCCCCCGGGACTGCTAACACAGATACGCAGTATTTT. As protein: CASSSPGTANTDTQYF.

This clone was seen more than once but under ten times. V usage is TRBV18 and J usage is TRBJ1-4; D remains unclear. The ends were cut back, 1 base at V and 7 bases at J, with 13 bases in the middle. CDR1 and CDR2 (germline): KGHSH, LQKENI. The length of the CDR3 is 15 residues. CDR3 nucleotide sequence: TGTGCCAGCTCACCACGACCCGGAGGAATTGAAAAACTGTTTTTT. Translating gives CASSPRPGGIEKLFF.

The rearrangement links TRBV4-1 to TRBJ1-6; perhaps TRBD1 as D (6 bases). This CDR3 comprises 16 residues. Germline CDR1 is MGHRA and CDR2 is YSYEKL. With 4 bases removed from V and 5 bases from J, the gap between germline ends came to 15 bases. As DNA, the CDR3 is TGCGCCAGCAGCCCGAGTAGGGACACCCATAATTCACCCCTCCACTTT. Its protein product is CASSPSRDTHNSPLHF.

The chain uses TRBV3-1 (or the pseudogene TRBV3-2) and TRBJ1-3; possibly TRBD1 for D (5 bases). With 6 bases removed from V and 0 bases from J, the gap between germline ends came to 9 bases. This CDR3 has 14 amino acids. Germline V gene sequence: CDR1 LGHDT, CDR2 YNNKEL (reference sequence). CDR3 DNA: TGTGCCAGCAGGGGGCGGGGCTCTGGAAACACCATATATTTT. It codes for CASRGRGSGNTIYF.

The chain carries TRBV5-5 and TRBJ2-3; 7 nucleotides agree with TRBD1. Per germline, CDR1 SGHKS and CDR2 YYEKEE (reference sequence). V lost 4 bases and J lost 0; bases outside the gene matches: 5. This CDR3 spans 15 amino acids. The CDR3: CASSRQGYSTDTQYF. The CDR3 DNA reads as TGTGCCAGCAGCCGACAGGGTTATAGCACAGATACGCAGTATTTT.

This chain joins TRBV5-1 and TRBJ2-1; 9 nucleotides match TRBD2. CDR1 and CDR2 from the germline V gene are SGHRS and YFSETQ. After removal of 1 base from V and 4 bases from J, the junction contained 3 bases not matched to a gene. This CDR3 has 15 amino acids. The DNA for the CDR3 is TGCGCCAGCAGCTTGCGGCGGGGGGGTTACAATGAGCAGTTCTTC. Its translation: CASSLRRGGYNEQFF.

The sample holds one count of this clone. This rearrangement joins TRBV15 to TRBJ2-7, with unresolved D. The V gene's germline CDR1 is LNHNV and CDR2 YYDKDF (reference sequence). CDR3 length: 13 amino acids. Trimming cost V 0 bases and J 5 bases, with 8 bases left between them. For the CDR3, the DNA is TGTGCCACCAGCAGAGATCTAACAGACGAGCAGTACTTC. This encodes CATSRDLTDEQYF.

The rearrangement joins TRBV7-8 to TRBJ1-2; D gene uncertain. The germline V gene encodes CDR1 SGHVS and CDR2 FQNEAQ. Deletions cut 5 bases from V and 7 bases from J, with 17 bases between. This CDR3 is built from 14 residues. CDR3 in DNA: TGTGCCAGCAGCATAAGGGTATACGAGGGTGGCTACACCTTC. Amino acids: CASSIRVYEGGYTF.

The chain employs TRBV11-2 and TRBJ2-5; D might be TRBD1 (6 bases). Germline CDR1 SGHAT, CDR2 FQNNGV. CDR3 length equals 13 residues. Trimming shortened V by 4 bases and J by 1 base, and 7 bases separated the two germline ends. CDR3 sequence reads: CASSSGAQETQYF. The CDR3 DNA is TGTGCCAGCAGCTCAGGGGCCCAAGAGACCCAGTACTTC.

CDR3: CASSTTVNYGYTF. Written as DNA, the CDR3 is TGTGCCAGCAGCACGACAGTGAACTATGGCTACACCTTC. V gene TRBV7-8 combines with J gene TRBJ1-2; tentative D call: TRBD1 (5 bases). CDR1 and CDR2 from the germline V gene are SGHVS and FQNEAQ. Trimming took 5 bases from V and 2 from J, leaving 9 bases between them. The CDR3 has 13 amino acids.

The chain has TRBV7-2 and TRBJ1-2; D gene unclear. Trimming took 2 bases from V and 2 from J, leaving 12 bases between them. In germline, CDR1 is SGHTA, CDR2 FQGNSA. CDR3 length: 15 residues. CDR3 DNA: TGTGCCAGCAGCTTATCCCCTACGGGAAACTATGGCTACACCTTC. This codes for CASSLSPTGNYGYTF.

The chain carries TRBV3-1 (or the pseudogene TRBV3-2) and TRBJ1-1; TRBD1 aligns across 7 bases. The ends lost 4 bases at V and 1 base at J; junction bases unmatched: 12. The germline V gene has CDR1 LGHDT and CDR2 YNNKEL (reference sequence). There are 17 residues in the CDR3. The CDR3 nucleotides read TGTGCCAGCAGCCCAATTACCCATCGGACAGGGAACACTGAAGCTTTCTTT. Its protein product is CASSPITHRTGNTEAFF.

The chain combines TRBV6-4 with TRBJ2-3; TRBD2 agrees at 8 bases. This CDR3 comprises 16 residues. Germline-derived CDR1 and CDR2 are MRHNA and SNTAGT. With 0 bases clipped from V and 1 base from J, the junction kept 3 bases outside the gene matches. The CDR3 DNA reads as TGTGCCAGCAGTGACTCTCGGCGGGGGGGCACAGATACGCAGTATTTT. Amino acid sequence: CASSDSRRGGTDTQYF.

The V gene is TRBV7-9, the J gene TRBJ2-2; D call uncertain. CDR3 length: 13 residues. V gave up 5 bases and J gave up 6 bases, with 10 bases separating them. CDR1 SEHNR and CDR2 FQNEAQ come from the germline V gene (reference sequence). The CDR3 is CASSGVESGELFF. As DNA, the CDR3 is TGTGCCAGCAGCGGAGTAGAGTCCGGGGAGCTGTTTTTT.

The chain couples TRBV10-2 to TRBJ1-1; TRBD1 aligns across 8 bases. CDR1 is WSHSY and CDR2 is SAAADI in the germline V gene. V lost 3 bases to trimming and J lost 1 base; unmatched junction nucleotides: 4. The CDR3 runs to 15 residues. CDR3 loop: CASSDLDRGNTEAFF. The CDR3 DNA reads TGCGCCAGCAGTGATCTTGACAGGGGGAACACTGAAGCTTTCTTT.

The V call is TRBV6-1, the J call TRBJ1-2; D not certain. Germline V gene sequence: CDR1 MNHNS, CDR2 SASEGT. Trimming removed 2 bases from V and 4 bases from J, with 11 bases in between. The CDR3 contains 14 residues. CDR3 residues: CASSEMAGPYGYTF. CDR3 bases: TGTGCCAGCAGTGAAATGGCAGGCCCCTATGGCTACACCTTC.

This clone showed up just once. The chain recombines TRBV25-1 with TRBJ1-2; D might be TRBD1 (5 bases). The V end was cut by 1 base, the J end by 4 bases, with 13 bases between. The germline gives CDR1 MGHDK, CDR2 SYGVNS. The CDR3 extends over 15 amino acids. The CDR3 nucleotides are TGTGCCAGCAGTGAATCGAAGGGGCTCAGCTATGGCTACACCTTC. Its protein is CASSESKGLSYGYTF.

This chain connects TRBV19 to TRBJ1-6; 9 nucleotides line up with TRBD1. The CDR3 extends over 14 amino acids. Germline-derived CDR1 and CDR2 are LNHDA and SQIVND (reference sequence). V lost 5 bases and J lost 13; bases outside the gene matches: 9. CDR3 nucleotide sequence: TGTGCCAGTAGTCCCCCGGGACAGGGAGCCCCCCTCCACTTT. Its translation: CASSPPGQGAPLHF.